This TCR beta chain emerged from a study of blood T cell repertoires in COVID-19. Clones were read by immunoSEQ multiplex PCR, and TCRdb kept only the in-frame ones, dropping some. The top ten clones hold just over 7% of a sample with about 360,000 clones, 65% to 90% of them seen once. The CDR3 is made up of 14 amino acids. Trimming left V 0 bases short and J 2 bases short, with 8 bases between. Germline values: CDR1 MNHEY, CDR2 SMNVEV (reference sequence). Seattle's cohort entered during active infection and was followed longitudinally. This receptor was taken from a woman in her sixties with COVID-19, enrolled during active disease. The chain recombines TRBV27 with TRBJ2-7; a possible D gene is TRBD1 (6 bases). What was sequenced was peripheral blood. CDR3 residues: CASSLSTGTYEQYF. The CDR3 coding sequence is TGTGCCAGCAGTTTATCAACAGGGACCTACGAGCAGTACTTC.